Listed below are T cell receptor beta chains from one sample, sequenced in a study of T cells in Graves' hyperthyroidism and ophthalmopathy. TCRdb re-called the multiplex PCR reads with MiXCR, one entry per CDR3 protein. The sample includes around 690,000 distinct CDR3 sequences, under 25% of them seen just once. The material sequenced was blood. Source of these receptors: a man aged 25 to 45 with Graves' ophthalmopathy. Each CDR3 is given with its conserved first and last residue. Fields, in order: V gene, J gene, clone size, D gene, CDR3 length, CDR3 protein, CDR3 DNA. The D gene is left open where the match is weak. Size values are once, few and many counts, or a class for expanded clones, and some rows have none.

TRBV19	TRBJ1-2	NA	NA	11	CASSISGGYTF	TGTGCCAGTAGTATCTCTGGCGGCTACACCTTC
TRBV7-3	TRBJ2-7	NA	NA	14	CASSSSGDSAEQYF	TGTGCCAGCAGCTCTTCGGGGGATTCGGCCGAGCAGTACTTC
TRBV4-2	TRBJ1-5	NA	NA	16	CASSQEGASGNQPQHF	TGTGCCAGCAGCCAAGAAGGTGCATCCGGCAATCAGCCCCAGCATTTT
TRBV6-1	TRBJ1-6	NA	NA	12	CASSLPGSPLHF	TGTGCCAGCAGCCTCCCTGGGTCACCCCTCCACTTT
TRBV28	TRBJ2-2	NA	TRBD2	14	CASPIAGGTGELFF	TGTGCCAGCCCGATAGCGGGAGGGACCGGGGAGCTGTTTTTT
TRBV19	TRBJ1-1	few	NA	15	CASSPSAFLNTEAFF	TGTGCCAGTAGTCCATCAGCCTTTTTGAACACTGAAGCTTTCTTT
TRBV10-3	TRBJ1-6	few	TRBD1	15	CAISDRVLDNSPLHF	TGTGCCATCAGCGACAGGGTTTTGGACAATTCACCCCTCCACTTT
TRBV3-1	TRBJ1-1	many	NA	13	CASSQNRQAEAFF	TGTGCCAGCAGCCAAAACCGACAGGCTGAAGCTTTCTTT
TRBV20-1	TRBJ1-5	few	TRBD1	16	CSASRAGGEGDQPQHF	TGCAGTGCTAGCAGGGCAGGGGGTGAGGGGGATCAGCCCCAGCATTTT
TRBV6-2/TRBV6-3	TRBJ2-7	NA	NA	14	CASRLPGSRSEQYF	TGTGCCAGCAGACTCCCCGGGAGCAGGAGCGAGCAGTACTTC
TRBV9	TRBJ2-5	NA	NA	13	CASSVDGGETQYF	TGTGCCAGCAGCGTAGATGGGGGAGAGACCCAGTACTTC
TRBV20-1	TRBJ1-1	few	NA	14	CSARDPTWNTEAFF	TGCAGTGCTAGAGATCCGACCTGGAACACTGAAGCTTTCTTT
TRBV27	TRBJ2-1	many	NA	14	CASSLYSGVQEQFF	TGTGCCAGCAGTTTATATTCGGGAGTACAGGAGCAGTTCTTC
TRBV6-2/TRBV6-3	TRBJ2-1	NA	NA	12	CASRQGTRGEFF	TGTGCCAGCAGACAGGGGACCCGCGGGGAGTTCTTC
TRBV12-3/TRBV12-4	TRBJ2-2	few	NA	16	CASSFRIAVVTGELFF	TGTGCCAGCAGTTTCCGGATAGCCGTCGTAACCGGGGAGCTGTTTTTT
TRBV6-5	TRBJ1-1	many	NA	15	CASSYFRQGHTEAFF	TGTGCCAGCAGTTACTTTAGGCAGGGCCATACTGAAGCTTTCTTT
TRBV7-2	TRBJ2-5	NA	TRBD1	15	CASSTGQGCQETQYF	TGTGCCAGCAGCACCGGACAGGGCTGCCAAGAGACCCAGTACTTC
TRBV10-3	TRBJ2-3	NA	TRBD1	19	CAISQTGAEAAPAGDTQYF	TGTGCCATCAGTCAGACAGGGGCGGAAGCGGCCCCGGCGGGAGATACGCAGTATTTT
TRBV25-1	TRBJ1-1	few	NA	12	CASSLGGGTAFF	TGTGCCAGCAGCCTCGGGGGAGGGACGGCTTTCTTT
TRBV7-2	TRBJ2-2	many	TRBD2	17	CASSPSGGGAGTGELFF	TGTGCCAGCAGCCCTAGCGGGGGGGGGGCAGGCACCGGGGAGCTGTTTTTT
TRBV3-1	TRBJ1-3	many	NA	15	CASSQTTVSGNTIYF	TGTGCCAGCAGCCAAACGACAGTCTCTGGAAACACCATATATTTT
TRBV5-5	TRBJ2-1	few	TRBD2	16	CASSLWDSGWTNEQFF	TGTGCCAGCAGCTTGTGGGATAGCGGGTGGACCAATGAGCAGTTCTTC
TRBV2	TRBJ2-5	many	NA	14	CASTDGYNQETQYF	TGTGCCAGCACCGACGGGTATAACCAAGAGACCCAGTACTTC